The clone carrying this T cell receptor (beta chain) occurred many times. Its specificity is not known. Blood dates from first hyperthyroidism diagnosis, before any ophthalmopathy symptoms. The sample is drawn from a study of T cells in Graves' hyperthyroidism and ophthalmopathy. Regarding the study as a whole: Most thyroid clonotypes that were expanded above 0.001 also turned up in blood.

The investigators amplified TCR beta CDR3 regions from RNA transcripts. The primer set for the first-round RT-PCR of the TCR CDR3 was HTBI. A single record per CDR3 protein comes from TCRdb applying MiXCR to the multiplex PCR reads. The table includes under 300,000 distinct CDR3 sequences, approximately 15% detected once. The CDR3 is 15 residues long. The V gene lost 7 bases and the J gene lost 3 bases, with 19 bases spanning the gap. Sequenced input: blood. The sequence was collected from a woman in her thirties or forties with Graves' hyperthyroidism that later progressed to Graves' ophthalmopathy. This chain links TRBV12-3 or TRBV12-4 with TRBJ2-7, with a tentative D call TRBD2 (6 bases). CDR3 sequence (DNA): TGTGCCAGCACTTCCTCTTCGACTAGACGCTACGAGCAGTACTTC. Translation gives CASTSSSTRRYEQYF.